One T cell receptor (beta chain) is described in this entry. Its antigen is as yet unknown. The CDR3 length is 14 residues. V lost 5 bases, J lost 1 base, and 11 bases lay in between. The germline gives CDR1 KGHSH, CDR2 LQKENI. The sample comes from a study of shared clonotypes between healthy human individuals. Whole-study findings and limits: Depth was large, yet rarefaction showed that sorted-subset sequencing was incomplete.

Every subset had its genomic DNA shared out evenly among several immunoSEQ plates. Generated by immunoSEQ multiplex PCR, the TCRdb table keeps only in-frame clones and is missing some. The table includes roughly 2.5 million clones, around nine tenths detected once. This clonotype was sampled from a man between 18 and 29 years old in good health. V gene TRBV18 combines with J gene TRBJ1-1; possible D gene TRBD1, 6 bases. What was sequenced was naive CD4+ T cells sorted from blood. Described subset: CD45RA+ positively selected. Written as DNA, the CDR3 is TGTGCCAGCTCATCAGGGGCTTCGAACACTGAAGCTTTCTTT. Translation: CASSSGASNTEAFF.